These 17 T cell receptor beta chains were sequenced from one sample in a study of OX40 agonist ivuxolimab in advanced cancers. The method was immunoSEQ multiplex PCR; TCRdb's version includes in-frame clones alone and lacks a portion of them. The sample holds tens of thousands of clones, around 83% seen once. Sequenced here: CD4+ or CD8+ T cells sorted from blood, sampled in a trial of the OX40 agonist ivuxolimab. These receptors all come from an adult with an advanced solid tumor such as melanoma, head and neck, liver or kidney cancer.

The V and J genes are TRBV7-7 and TRBJ2-3, with D perhaps given as TRBD1 or TRBD2 (6 bases each). The CDR3 has 13 amino acids. Trimming cost V 11 bases and J 5 bases, with 17 bases left between them. Germline lookup yields CDR1 SSHAT and CDR2 FNYEAQ (reference sequence). In DNA, the CDR3 is TGTGCCGTAGGGGGGCGGGGAGGAGATACGCAGTATTTT. Protein product: CAVGGRGGDTQYF.

This sequence joins TRBV2 and TRBJ2-1; D not certain. Per the germline V gene, CDR1 is SNHLY and CDR2 is FYNNEI. V gave up 8 bases and J gave up 6 bases, with 11 bases separating them. This CDR3 spans 12 amino acids. This CDR3 is CASLIWGNEQFF. CDR3 nucleotides: TGTGCCAGCTTGATTTGGGGCAATGAGCAGTTCTTC.

The V gene is TRBV5-1, the J gene TRBJ2-3, with D possibly TRBD2 on 6 matching bases. Germline V gives CDR1 SGHRS, CDR2 YFSETQ. V was clipped by 4 bases and J by 3 bases, with 12 bases between them. This CDR3 is 14 amino acids long. CDR3 sequence: CASSINAGTDTQYF. Written as DNA, the CDR3 is TGCGCCAGCAGCATAAACGCGGGAACAGATACGCAGTATTTT.

In DNA form, the CDR3 reads TGCGCCAGCAGCTTTGGGAGGGGCAGCGGAGCTAGGGCCAACGTCCTGACTTTC. It codes for CASSFGRGSGARANVLTF. V usage is TRBV5-1 and J usage is TRBJ2-6; 7 bases align to TRBD2. CDR1 and CDR2 (germline): SGHRS, YFSETQ. The CDR3 length is 18 residues. Trimming took 2 bases from V and 5 from J; bases not matched to a gene: 13. The whole variable domain, filled in from reference TRBV5-1 and TRBJ2-6, reads KAGVTQTPRYLIKTRGQQVTLSCSPISGHRSVSWYQQTPGQGLQFLFEYFSETQRNKGNFPGRFSGRQFSNSRSEMNVSTLELGDSALYLCASSFGRGSGARANVLTFGAGSRLTVL.

This chain connects TRBV18 to TRBJ2-1; the match to TRBD1 covers 7 bases. CDR1 and CDR2 from the germline V gene are KGHSH and LQKENI. V shed 2 bases and J 5 bases; nucleotides not matched to a gene: 9. This CDR3 region has 16 residues. The CDR3 spells CASSPSTGRVHNEQFF. CDR3 sequence (DNA): TGTGCCAGCTCACCATCGACAGGGCGGGTCCACAATGAGCAGTTCTTC.

This clone was picked up one time. For the CDR3, the DNA is TGCGCCAGCAGCTTGACGGACCGGTCAGATACGCAGTATTTT. As protein: CASSLTDRSDTQYF. The rearrangement joins TRBV5-1 to TRBJ2-3, with no clear D. The CDR3 is 14 amino acids. Germline lookup yields CDR1 SGHRS and CDR2 YFSETQ. The V end was cut by 1 base, the J end by 4 bases, with 10 bases between.

V usage is TRBV30 and J usage is TRBJ1-5; unclear D gene. The CDR3 consists of 14 residues. Trimming shortened V by 2 bases and J by 5 bases, and 13 bases separated the two germline ends. Germline CDR1 reads GTSNPN; CDR2 reads SVGIG (reference sequence). The CDR3 here is CAWSSGYSDQPQHF. In DNA, the CDR3 is TGTGCCTGGAGTTCCGGCTATTCCGATCAGCCCCAGCATTTT.

The J gene is TRBJ2-1, the V gene TRBV9; D possibly corresponds to TRBD2 (5 bases). Trimming left V 1 base short and J 1 base short, with 9 bases between. CDR1 and CDR2 from the germline V gene are SGDLS and YYNGEE. CDR3 size: 15 residues. The CDR3 sequence: CASSVTSGSYNEQFF. DNA of the CDR3: TGTGCCAGCAGCGTAACGAGCGGTTCCTACAATGAGCAGTTCTTC.

In the case of this clone: A junction boundary mismatches the germline segment, possibly from a read error. J is TRBJ2-1 and V is TRBV7-7; D may be TRBD2 (6 bases). Germline V gene sequence: CDR1 SSHAT, CDR2 FNYEAQ (reference sequence). The CDR3 has 15 amino acids. The CDR3 DNA reads as TGTGCTAGCAGCCCCCTCGGAGGGGCCTACAATGAGCAGTTCTTC. It specifies CASSPLGGAYNEQFF. The full variable domain, its missing parts supplied by reference TRBV7-7 and TRBJ2-1, is GAGVSQSPRYKVTKRGQDVTLRCDPISSHATLYWYQQALGQGPEFLTYFNYEAQPDKSGLPSDRFSAERPEGSISTLTIQRTEQRDSAMYRCASSPLGGAYNEQFFGPGTRLTVL.

CDR3 DNA: TGTGCCAGCCTGCGTCGTATCGATGGGTACTCTGGAAACACCATATATTTT. Translating gives CASLRRIDGYSGNTIYF. The chain recombines TRBV2 with TRBJ1-3; D is uncertain. The length of the CDR3 is 17 residues. Germline V lookup: CDR1 SNHLY, CDR2 FYNNEI. Between the trimmed V and J ends, which lost 8 bases and 0 bases, there was a span of 20 bases.

The rearrangement uses TRBV21-1 and TRBJ1-1; TRBD1 is the table's D call, not checked against the DNA. TRBV21-1 constitutes a pseudogene. The CDR3 is 16 residues long. The CDR3 sequence is CASSKARRGRNTEAFF. CDR3 bases: TGTGCCAGCAGCAAGGCGAGGAGGGGGCGGAACACTGAAGCTTTCTTT.

This clone was counted only a few times. The chain joins TRBV29-1 to TRBJ1-2, with a tentative D call TRBD1 (6 bases). From germline, CDR1 is SQVTM and CDR2 ANQGSEA. Trimming stripped 1 base from V and 1 base from J, with 7 bases between. The CDR3 covers 13 residues. The CDR3 nucleotides read TGCAGCGTTGAAGGGACAGATAACTATGGCTACACCTTC. This gives the protein CSVEGTDNYGYTF.

This chain links TRBV20-1 with TRBJ2-2; maybe TRBD1 (6 bases). The CDR3 totals 11 residues. The V and J ends lost 8 bases and 7 bases respectively, with 11 bases between them. Germline V lookup: CDR1 DFQATT, CDR2 SNEGSKA (reference sequence). CDR3 DNA sequence: TGCAGTTCAGGGGTGAACGGGGAGCTGTTTTTT. Amino acid sequence: CSSGVNGELFF.

This clone was observed a single time. The chain links TRBV7-6 to TRBJ1-4; unclear D gene. From germline, CDR1 is SGHVS and CDR2 FNYEAQ. V gave up 6 bases and J gave up 4 bases, with 3 bases separating them. The CDR3 is made up of 11 amino acids. The CDR3 loop reads CASRINEKLFF. Here the CDR3 DNA reads TGTGCCAGCAGAATTAATGAAAAACTGTTTTTT.

This chain links TRBV19 with TRBJ1-3; the match to TRBD1 covers 7 bases. The CDR3 runs to 14 residues. After removal of 5 bases from V and 0 bases from J, the junction contained 1 base not matched to a gene. Germline loops: CDR1 LNHDA, CDR2 SQIVND (reference sequence). CDR3 sequence (DNA): TGTGCCAGTAGTCGGGACAGCTCTGGAAACACCATATATTTT. The encoded protein is CASSRDSSGNTIYF. Together with reference TRBV19 and TRBJ1-3, the CDR3 gives the full variable domain: DGGITQSPKYLFRKEGQNVTLSCEQNLNHDAMYWYRQDPGQGLRLIYYSQIVNDFQKGDIAEGYSVSREKKESFPLTVTSAQKNPTAFYLCASSRDSSGNTIYFGEGSWLTVV.

The genes are TRBV19 and TRBJ1-5; the match to TRBD1 covers 8 bases. Germline CDR1 and CDR2: LNHDA and SQIVND (reference sequence). Germline trimming cut 6 bases from V and 6 bases from J; bases unmatched to any gene: 13. There are 16 residues in the CDR3. The CDR3 sequence is CASSSRGGQVPQPQHF. For the CDR3, the DNA is TGTGCCAGTAGCTCGCGGGGGGGACAGGTCCCTCAGCCCCAGCATTTT.

V gene TRBV4-3 combines with J gene TRBJ2-1; 8 nucleotides agree with TRBD2. Germline V gives CDR1 LGHNA, CDR2 YSLEER. Trimming took 0 bases from V and 8 from J; bases not matched to a gene: 6. There are 15 residues in the CDR3. The chain's CDR3 is CASSQDRTGGDEQFF. The DNA of the CDR3 is TGCGCCAGCAGCCAAGACAGAACGGGAGGGGATGAGCAGTTCTTC.